The source of this T cell receptor (beta chain) is a study of CD4 and CD8 cells across lung adenocarcinoma regions (dated by TCRdb to the late 2010s). General notes on the study: To look at intratumor heterogeneity in the T cell receptor repertoire, the study compared tumor centers against tumor margins.

The CDR3 measures 14 amino acids from cysteine to phenylalanine. The CDR3 DNA has 42 bases and is translated from base 1. CDR1 is given as LGHDT and CDR2 as YNNKEL, both from the germline V gene (reference sequence). V is shortened by 1 base, J by 4 bases, and the region joining them spans 8 bases. Donors were patients with localized lung adenocarcinoma, a subtype of non-small cell lung cancer. These samples came from the centers of localized lung adenocarcinomas. CD8+ T cells from tumor tissue were profiled separately from CD4+ T cells for TCR repertoire analysis. With respect to this clonotype: The specificity of this receptor is unknown. Nothing much larger sits one base from this clone, and base qualities are not available.

The library relied on PCR. Sequencing used a HiSeq X Ten. TCRdb trimmed the raw reads at Q25, called clones with MiXCR and kept productive beta chains. Identical CDR3 proteins give one entry, which carries the most common genes and DNA. The sample contains around 18,000 distinct CDR3 sequences, around 56% of them found a single time. The ten largest clones capture about 54% of the sample. This receptor was taken from a female donor with lung adenocarcinoma. The CD4 and CD8 labels of this study may be unreliable. The specimen was CD8+ T cells from the center of a lung tumor. The intended sense of this specimen's cell subset or site label: tumor center region. This sequence uses TRBV3-1 and TRBJ2-1, with TRBD2 tentatively as D gene (6 bases match). The DNA sequence follows: TGTGCCAGCAGCCAAGGCGGGGTATACAATGAGCAGTTCTTC. Its product reads: CASSQGGVYNEQFF.